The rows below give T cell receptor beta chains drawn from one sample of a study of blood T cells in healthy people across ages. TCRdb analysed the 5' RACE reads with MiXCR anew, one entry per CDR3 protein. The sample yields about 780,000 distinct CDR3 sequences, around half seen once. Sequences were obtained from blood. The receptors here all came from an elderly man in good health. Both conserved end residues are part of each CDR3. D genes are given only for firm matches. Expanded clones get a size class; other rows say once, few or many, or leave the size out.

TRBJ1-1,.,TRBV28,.,CASRPGGLNTEAFF,TGTGCCAGCAGACCCGGGGGCTTGAACACTGAAGCTTTCTTT
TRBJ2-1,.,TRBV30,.,CAWSWGNEQFF,TGTGCCTGGAGTTGGGGGAATGAGCAGTTCTTC
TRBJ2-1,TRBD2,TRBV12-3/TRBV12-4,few,CASSGSGTNSYNEQFF,TGTGCCAGCAGCGGTAGCGGGACTAACTCCTACAATGAGCAGTTCTTC
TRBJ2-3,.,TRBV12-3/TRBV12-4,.,CASSRIGTDTQYF,TGTGCCAGCAGTAGAATTGGCACAGATACGCAGTATTTT
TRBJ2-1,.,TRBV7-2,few,CASSWTQGVNEQFF,TGTGCCAGCAGCTGGACACAGGGAGTGAATGAGCAGTTCTTC
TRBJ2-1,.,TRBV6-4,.,CASSDRDNDEQFF,TGTGCCAGCAGTGACAGGGATAACGATGAGCAGTTCTTC
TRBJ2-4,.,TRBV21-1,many,CASSVGDKNIQYF,TGTGCCAGCAGCGTAGGGGACAAAAACATTCAGTACTTC
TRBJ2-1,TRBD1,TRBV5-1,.,CASSLAGQNYNEQFF,TGCGCCAGCAGCTTGGCGGGACAGAACTACAATGAGCAGTTCTTC
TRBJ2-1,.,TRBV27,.,CASSRISYNEQFF,TGTGCCAGCAGTCGTATCTCCTACAATGAGCAGTTCTTC
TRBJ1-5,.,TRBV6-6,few,CASSYEGPGQPQHF,TGTGCCAGCAGTTACGAGGGCCCCGGGCAGCCCCAGCATTTT
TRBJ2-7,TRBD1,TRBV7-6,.,CASSLGQGASREQYF,TGTGCCAGCAGCTTAGGGCAGGGGGCATCCAGGGAGCAGTACTTC
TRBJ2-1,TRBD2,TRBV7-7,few,CASSTGLAGGSYNEQFF,TGTGCTAGCAGCACGGGACTAGCGGGAGGGTCCTACAATGAGCAGTTCTTC
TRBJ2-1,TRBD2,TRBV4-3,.,CASSQDGGGGAYNEQFF,TGCGCCAGCAGCCAAGATGGGGGCGGGGGGGCCTACAATGAGCAGTTCTTC
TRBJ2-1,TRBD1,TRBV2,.,CARPSGTGIYNEQFF,TGTGCCAGACCGTCCGGGACAGGCATTTACAATGAGCAGTTCTTC
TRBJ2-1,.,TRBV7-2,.,CASSSFSGTTYEQFF,TGTGCCAGCAGCTCTTTTTCCGGGACCACCTACGAGCAGTTCTTC
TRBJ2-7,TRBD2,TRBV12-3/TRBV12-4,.,CASSKAGDTSGEQYF,TGTGCCAGCAGCAAAGCGGGAGATACTTCCGGCGAGCAGTACTTC
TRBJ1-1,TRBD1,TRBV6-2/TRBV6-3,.,CASSQQGEAFF,TGTGCCAGCAGCCAACAGGGGGAAGCTTTCTTT
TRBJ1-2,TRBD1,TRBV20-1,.,CSARVPTGGNYGYTF,TGCAGTGCTAGAGTGCCGACAGGGGGCAACTATGGCTACACCTTC
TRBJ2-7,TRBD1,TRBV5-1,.,CASSGQGPYEQYF,TGCGCCAGCAGCGGACAGGGCCCCTACGAGCAGTACTTC
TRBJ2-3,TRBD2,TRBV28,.,CASTASGRAVLGADTQYF,TGTGCCAGCACCGCAAGCGGGAGGGCGGTTTTAGGCGCAGATACGCAGTATTTT
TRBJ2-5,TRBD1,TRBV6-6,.,CASSDSSGGETQYF,TGTGCCAGCAGTGACTCGTCAGGGGGAGAGACCCAGTACTTC
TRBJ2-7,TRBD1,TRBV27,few,CASSDTRTGNYEQYF,TGTGCCAGCAGTGACACTAGGACAGGGAACTACGAGCAGTACTTC
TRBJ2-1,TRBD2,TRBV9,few,CASSWREGSYNEQFF,TGTGCCAGCAGCTGGCGGGAGGGCTCCTACAATGAGCAGTTCTTC
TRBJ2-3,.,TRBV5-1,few,CASKQGRTDTQYF,TGCGCCAGCAAACAGGGACGCACAGATACGCAGTATTTT
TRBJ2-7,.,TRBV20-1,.,CSAGWDPRDSYEQYF,TGCAGTGCTGGATGGGACCCCCGGGACTCCTACGAGCAGTACTTC
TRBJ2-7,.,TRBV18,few,CASSIAESYEQYF,TGTGCCAGCTCAATAGCGGAAAGCTACGAGCAGTACTTC
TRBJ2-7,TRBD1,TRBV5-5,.,CASSHGTGSYNEQYF,TGTGCCAGCAGCCACGGGACAGGGTCGTACAATGAGCAGTACTTC
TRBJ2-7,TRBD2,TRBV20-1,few,CSARAAGRDEQYF,TGCAGTGCTAGGGCGGCAGGGAGGGACGAGCAGTACTTC
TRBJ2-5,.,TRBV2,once,CASRGVSETQYF,TGTGCCAGCAGGGGGGTATCGGAGACCCAGTACTTC
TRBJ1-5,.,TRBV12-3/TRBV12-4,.,CASSFSQGEQPQHF,TGTGCCAGCAGTTTTTCCCAGGGTGAACAGCCCCAGCATTTT
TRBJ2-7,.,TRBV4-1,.,CASSLELSSYEQYF,TGCGCCAGCAGCCTCGAATTGAGCTCCTACGAGCAGTACTTC
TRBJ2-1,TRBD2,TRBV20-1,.,CSAGIAGGLRGEQFF,TGCAGTGCTGGAATAGCGGGGGGTCTGAGGGGTGAGCAGTTCTTC